These T cell receptor beta chains were read from a single sample in a study of shared clonotypes between healthy human individuals. Sequencing used immunoSEQ multiplex PCR; TCRdb keeps in-frame clones, though not all of them. The table includes 740,000 or so clones, around four fifths detected once. Sequenced sample: memory CD4+ T cells sorted from blood. These receptor sequences come from a woman aged 30 to 39 in good health. CDR3s include the opening cysteine and the closing phenylalanine or tryptophan. A D gene is named only where the DNA matches it firmly. A row's size may be missing; if present it is once, few, many or a size class.

V gene,clone size,J gene,D gene,CDR3 DNA,CDR3 protein
TRBV18,NA,TRBJ1-5,TRBD1,TGTGCCAGCTCACCGGGACAGACTAGGAGTCAGCCCCAGCATTTT,CASSPGQTRSQPQHF
TRBV28,NA,TRBJ1-4,TRBD1,TGTGCCAGCAGTTTTGGAATGAAATCAGGGGGCGATCGAGAAAAACTGTTTTTT,CASSFGMKSGGDREKLFF
TRBV29-1,NA,TRBJ2-7,NA,TGCAGCGCTTGGCGGGACAGCGACGAGCAGTACTTC,CSAWRDSDEQYF
TRBV2,NA,TRBJ2-2,NA,TGTGCCAGCAGCTCTAGCGACTCGAACACCGGGGAGCTGTTTTTT,CASSSSDSNTGELFF
TRBV28,NA,TRBJ2-7,TRBD1,TGTGCCAGCAGCCAGCAACAGGGGGCAAGTAGCGAGCAGTACTTC,CASSQQQGASSEQYF
TRBV11-3,NA,TRBJ2-6,TRBD2,TGTGCCAGCAGCCACGCGGGAGCTGGGGCCAACGTCCTGACTTTC,CASSHAGAGANVLTF
TRBV5-4,NA,TRBJ1-2,NA,TGTGCCAGCAGCTGGACCGGGGTCGCCACCTATGGCTACACCTTC,CASSWTGVATYGYTF
TRBV7-9,NA,TRBJ2-3,TRBD1,TGTGCCAGCAGCTTAACACAGGGGGCTTCAGATACGCAGTATTTT,CASSLTQGASDTQYF
TRBV14,few,TRBJ2-7,NA,TGTGCCAGCAGCCAATCTGGACCGATATACGAGCAGTACTTC,CASSQSGPIYEQYF
TRBV11-2,once,TRBJ1-5,NA,TGTGCCAGCAGCTTAGTCGCGGGGCCCAATCAGCCCCAGCATTTT,CASSLVAGPNQPQHF
TRBV29-1,NA,TRBJ1-1,NA,TGCAGCATATCGTCGGCTGAAGCTTTCTTT,CSISSAEAFF
TRBV27,few,TRBJ2-1,TRBD1,TGTGCCAGCAGTTCACCCGGGACAGGCTCCTACAATGAGCAGTTCTTC,CASSSPGTGSYNEQFF
TRBV9,NA,TRBJ2-1,NA,TGTGCCAGCAGCGTATATGAGGGCTATGAGCAGTTCTTC,CASSVYEGYEQFF
TRBV2,NA,TRBJ2-3,NA,TGTGCCAGCAGTGAAGCGGCGGCGACTAGCACAGATACGCAGTATTTT,CASSEAAATSTDTQYF
TRBV12-2,few,TRBJ2-2,NA,TGTGCAAGTCTCCCTCTCACCGGGGAGCTGTTTTTT,CASLPLTGELFF
TRBV28,NA,TRBJ2-7,TRBD1,TGTGCCAGCAGTTTACCACAAGGGGGCACGGAATACGAGCAGTACTTC,CASSLPQGGTEYEQYF
TRBV30,few,TRBJ2-7,NA,TGTGCCTGGAGCGTTGGGTCCCACTACGAGCAGTACTTC,CAWSVGSHYEQYF
TRBV7-9,NA,TRBJ1-1,TRBD1,TGTGCCAGCAGCTCGACAGGGGGGAACACTGAAGCTTTCTTT,CASSSTGGNTEAFF
TRBV18,NA,TRBJ2-3,TRBD1,TGTGCCAGCTCACCCCTAAGAACAGGGGGCACAGATACGCAGTATTTT,CASSPLRTGGTDTQYF
TRBV5-1,NA,TRBJ1-1,TRBD1,TGCGCCAGCAGCCTGACAGGGGAGGAAACTGAAGCTTTCTTT,CASSLTGEETEAFF
TRBV28,NA,TRBJ2-3,NA,TGTGCCAGCAGTTCGGGTGAGCGGAGACGCACAGATACGCAGTATTTT,CASSSGERRRTDTQYF
TRBV28,NA,TRBJ2-3,TRBD2,TGTGCCAGCAGTTTGCCTAGCGGGAAAGGTAACCGTGCTAGCACAGATACGCAGTATTTT,CASSLPSGKGNRASTDTQYF
TRBV28,NA,TRBJ2-3,NA,TGTGCCAGCACACGGGCCAACACAGATACGCAGTATTTT,CASTRANTDTQYF
TRBV6-1,NA,TRBJ1-5,NA,TGTGCCAGCAGTGAAGCCCACAGAAATCAGCCCCAGCATTTT,CASSEAHRNQPQHF
TRBV5-6,NA,TRBJ1-1,TRBD1,TGTGCCAGCAGCTTGGGGGACAGAGAGAACACTGAAGCTTTCTTT,CASSLGDRENTEAFF
TRBV5-4,NA,TRBJ1-4,TRBD1,TGTGCCAGCACCGACCGGGACAGTACTAATGAAAAACTGTTTTTT,CASTDRDSTNEKLFF
TRBV6-4,NA,TRBJ2-3,NA,TGTGCCAGCAGTGCTACTAGTTCTGGCACAGATACGCAGTATTTT,CASSATSSGTDTQYF
TRBV7-2,NA,TRBJ2-1,NA,TGTGCCAGCAGCTTAATGGCTTTGTCGGGAAGTAACAATGAGCAGTTCTTC,CASSLMALSGSNNEQFF
TRBV19,NA,TRBJ1-2,NA,TGTGCCAGTAGTATTGGTTCCGGCTATGGCTACACCTTC,CASSIGSGYGYTF
TRBV10-3,NA,TRBJ2-7,TRBD2,TGTGCCACCTACACCGGGACTAGCGGGAACTACGAGCAGTACTTC,CATYTGTSGNYEQYF
TRBV19,many,TRBJ1-5,TRBD1,TGTGCCAGTAGTCCATCACCGGGACAGGGCAATCAGCCCCAGCATTTT,CASSPSPGQGNQPQHF
TRBV6-5,NA,TRBJ2-2,NA,TGTGCCAGCAGTTGGACATACACCGGGGAGCTGTTTTTT,CASSWTYTGELFF
TRBV28,NA,TRBJ2-1,NA,TGTGCCAGCAGCCTCCTCGTCCACAATGAGCAGTTCTTC,CASSLLVHNEQFF
TRBV19,NA,TRBJ2-7,TRBD1,TGTGCCAGTAGTATTGACAGGGGGCGCAGGCAAGACGAGCAGTACTTC,CASSIDRGRRQDEQYF
TRBV25-1,NA,TRBJ2-3,NA,TGTGCCAGCGGTGCCCACGACCCAAGAGGGTCCACAGATACGCAGTATTTT,CASGAHDPRGSTDTQYF
TRBV7-9,few,TRBJ2-1,TRBD2,TGTGCCAGCAGTTTCGAGGTGCGGGAGGACAATGAGCAGTTCTTC,CASSFEVREDNEQFF
TRBV7-2,once,TRBJ2-1,NA,TGTGCCAGCAGCCCACAGGGTTTAGGGGGGAAGCAGTTCTTC,CASSPQGLGGKQFF
TRBV10-1,NA,TRBJ2-1,TRBD2,TGCGCCAGCAGTGAGTCGAGGGGCGGGAGGGGCGAGCAGTTCTTC,CASSESRGGRGEQFF
TRBV11-2,NA,TRBJ2-2,NA,TGTGCCAGCAGCTTTTCTAGAGTAGCGAACACCGGGGAGCTGTTTTTT,CASSFSRVANTGELFF
TRBV6-6,once,TRBJ2-1,TRBD2,TGTGCCAGCAGTTCTAGCGGAATCAGCTCCTACAATGAGCAGTTCTTC,CASSSSGISSYNEQFF
TRBV5-1,once,TRBJ1-2,NA,TGCGCCAGCAGGGACACGAATGGCTACACCTTC,CASRDTNGYTF
TRBV11-3,NA,TRBJ1-1,NA,TGTGCCAGCAGCTTAACTGCCAACACTGAAGCTTTCTTT,CASSLTANTEAFF
TRBV5-1,once,TRBJ2-7,NA,TGCGCCAGCAGCCCGGGACGGTTCTACGAGCAGTACTTC,CASSPGRFYEQYF
TRBV25-1,NA,TRBJ2-1,TRBD2,TGTGCCAGCAGTGACACAGCGGGAACCGGTGAGCAGTTCTTC,CASSDTAGTGEQFF
TRBV28,NA,TRBJ1-4,NA,TGTGCCAGCAGTTTCGGGGACCGACGTAATGAAAAACTGTTTTTT,CASSFGDRRNEKLFF
TRBV10-2,once,TRBJ2-1,TRBD2,TGCGCCAGCCAGGAAGCGGGAGATGGCAATGAGCAGTTCTTC,CASQEAGDGNEQFF
TRBV28,NA,TRBJ2-1,TRBD2,TGTGCCAGCCTCGGGACTAGCGGGAGGAGCCCCTCCTACAATGAGCAGTTCTTC,CASLGTSGRSPSYNEQFF
TRBV18,NA,TRBJ2-7,NA,TGTGCCAGCTCACCATCTGACTACGAGCAGTACTTC,CASSPSDYEQYF
TRBV28,NA,TRBJ2-7,NA,TGTGCCAGCAGTTGGAAAGGTTTCTCCCACTTC,CASSWKGFSHF
TRBV2,few,TRBJ1-4,TRBD1,TGTGCCAGCAGCCGGGACAGGGGAGTAGAAAAACTGTTTTTT,CASSRDRGVEKLFF